This T cell receptor beta chain is drawn from a study of CD8+ T cells in alopecia areata. The trim removed 0 bases at V and 5 bases at J, leaving 11 bases unmatched. The CDR3 loop spans 18 amino acids. Germline assignment: CDR1 ENHRY and CDR2 SYGVKD. The treatment is: oral pan-JAK inhibitor, 5-10 mg twice daily. Researchers picked out CD4+ and CD8+ T cells from PBMCs by sorting. There are a few counts of this clone. Its specificity is not known. Broader study findings: Researchers report lesional scalp, most notably alopecia totalis/universalis, outstripped normal scalp in clonality. Within the top 100, expanded CD8+ clones significantly decreased with tofacitinib, as did scalp clonality.

The authors extracted RNA and reverse transcribed it into cDNA as the sequencing template. Assay used: immunoSEQ multiplex PCR; TCRdb lists only in-frame clones, some missing. Of 210,000 or so clones listed, over 60% were seen once; the top ten hold roughly 1.2%. The chain is built from TRBV10-3 and TRBJ2-3, with 10 bases fitting TRBD2. This sample comprised CD4+ T cells sorted from blood, obtained between weeks 43 and 45, from a patient treated with tofacitinib. The source is a human donor with alopecia areata. CDR3 loop: CAISESRSGGARRDTQYF. The CDR3, as DNA: TGTGCCATCAGTGAGTCGAGAAGCGGGGGGGCCCGAAGAGATACGCAGTATTTT.